This T cell receptor beta chain was obtained from a study of OX40 agonist ivuxolimab in advanced cancers. Notes on the study in general: Clonal expansion in partial responders at 0.1-3.0 mg/kg ranked among the lowest. Within 6 weeks, CD4+ and CD8+ blood T cells expanded clonally at 0.1 to 3.0 mg/kg.

A word on this clone: The antigen is undetermined.

Sequencing was performed with immunoSEQ multiplex PCR; in TCRdb, only in-frame clones are kept and a portion is missing. This table has approximately 32,000 clones, approximately 89% appearing once. Germline V gene lookup returns CDR1 SGHNT and CDR2 YYREEE (reference sequence). This CDR3 region has 14 residues. Trimming removed 0 bases from V and 3 bases from J; junction bases left unmatched: 1. The V call is TRBV5-4, the J call TRBJ2-5, with 8 bases fitting TRBD2. The sample here was CD4+ or CD8+ T cells sorted from blood, taken in a trial of the OX40 agonist ivuxolimab. This TCR came from an adult with an advanced solid tumor such as melanoma, head and neck, liver or kidney cancer. The chain's CDR3 is CASSLELAEETQYF. CDR3 bases: TGTGCCAGCAGCTTGGAACTAGCGGAAGAGACCCAGTACTTC.